This TCR beta chain was identified during a study of blood T cell repertoires in COVID-19. V lost 7 bases, J lost 2 bases, and 7 bases lay in between. The CDR3 sequence is 12 residues long. The germline V gene has CDR1 SGHAT and CDR2 FQNNGV. This table comes from immunoSEQ multiplex PCR, and its TCRdb copy is limited to in-frame clones, with some not included. The table records under 200,000 clones, 80% of them present only once. The rearrangement uses TRBV11-2 and TRBJ2-3; D uncertain. The sequenced sample was peripheral blood. The clonotype was recovered from a man in his 70s with active or convalescent COVID-19. CDR3 DNA sequence: TGTGCCAGCAAATCCCTCACAGATACGCAGTATTTT. Its translation: CASKSLTDTQYF.